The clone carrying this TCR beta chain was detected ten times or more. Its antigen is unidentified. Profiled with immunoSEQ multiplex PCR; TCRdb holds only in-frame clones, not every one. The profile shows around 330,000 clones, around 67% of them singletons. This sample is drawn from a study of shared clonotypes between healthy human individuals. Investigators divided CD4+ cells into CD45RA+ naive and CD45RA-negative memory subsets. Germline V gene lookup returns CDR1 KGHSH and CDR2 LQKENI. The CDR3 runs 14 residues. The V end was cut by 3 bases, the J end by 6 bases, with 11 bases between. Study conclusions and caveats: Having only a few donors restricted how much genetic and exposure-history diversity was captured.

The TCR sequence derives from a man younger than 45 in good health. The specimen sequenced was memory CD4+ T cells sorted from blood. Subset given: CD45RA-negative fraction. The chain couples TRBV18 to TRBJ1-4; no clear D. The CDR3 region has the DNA TGTGCCAGCTCACCTGGGCCACGCGATGAAAAACTGTTTTTT. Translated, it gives CASSPGPRDEKLFF.